Listed below are T cell receptor beta chains from one sample, sequenced in a study of CD8+ T cells in alopecia areata. The assay was immunoSEQ multiplex PCR, and TCRdb's table has in-frame clones only and misses some. This table has 100,000 or so clones, roughly three fifths appearing once. The sample was CD8+ T cells sorted from blood, taken at approximately week 60, from a patient treated with tofacitinib. All receptors come from a human donor with alopecia areata. Each CDR3 is given with its conserved first and last residue.

cdr3_aa: CSVEVTTESEKLFF; v_call: TRBV29-1; j_call: TRBJ1-4
cdr3_aa: CASSGDRENYNRGYTF; v_call: TRBV9; j_call: TRBJ1-2
cdr3_aa: CASSISVTGNTEAFF; v_call: TRBV19; j_call: TRBJ1-1
cdr3_aa: CASSYRVDRGENTIYF; v_call: TRBV7-9; j_call: TRBJ1-3
cdr3_aa: CASGPGGYEQYF; v_call: TRBV12-5; j_call: TRBJ2-7
cdr3_aa: CASSWGAMVYEQFF; v_call: TRBV19; j_call: TRBJ2-1
cdr3_aa: CASSPDEYEQYF; v_call: TRBV4-1; j_call: TRBJ2-7
cdr3_aa: CASTADREGNTEAFF; v_call: TRBV2; j_call: TRBJ1-1
cdr3_aa: CASSEGVSRNEQFF; v_call: TRBV6-1; j_call: TRBJ2-1
cdr3_aa: CASSSKVGPLHF; v_call: TRBV6-5; j_call: TRBJ1-6
cdr3_aa: CASMWENNQPQHF; v_call: TRBV6-1; j_call: TRBJ1-5
cdr3_aa: CASSVGWGTDTQYF; v_call: TRBV9; j_call: TRBJ2-3
cdr3_aa: CASGLVQGYGYTF; v_call: TRBV12-5; j_call: TRBJ1-2
cdr3_aa: CASSFVGGLFDTGELFF; v_call: TRBV7-2; j_call: TRBJ2-2
cdr3_aa: CASTGTQGGHTEAFF; v_call: TRBV7-2; j_call: TRBJ1-1
cdr3_aa: CASSDRGGDGTDTQYF; v_call: TRBV6-4; j_call: TRBJ2-3
cdr3_aa: CASSQSQGNTEAFF; v_call: TRBV23-1; j_call: TRBJ1-1
cdr3_aa: CATSGRATAGELFF; v_call: TRBV15; j_call: TRBJ2-2
cdr3_aa: CATSRAPFRGSVGYGYTF; v_call: TRBV15; j_call: TRBJ1-2
cdr3_aa: CASSPGHYNEQFF; v_call: TRBV14; j_call: TRBJ2-1
cdr3_aa: CASRRTGGTEAFF; v_call: TRBV10-3; j_call: TRBJ1-1
cdr3_aa: CASSEKGGPSYYGYTF; v_call: TRBV2; j_call: TRBJ1-2
cdr3_aa: CASSLGVGTYRQETQYF; v_call: TRBV7-7; j_call: TRBJ2-5
cdr3_aa: CASSPRRDDGTEAFF; v_call: TRBV5-4; j_call: TRBJ1-1
cdr3_aa: CASRGTASTDTQYF; v_call: TRBV4-1; j_call: TRBJ2-3
cdr3_aa: CASVQGYEQYF; v_call: TRBV25-1; j_call: TRBJ2-7
cdr3_aa: CASSMALSAGTNYGYTF; v_call: TRBV19; j_call: TRBJ1-2
cdr3_aa: CATSRESRHTSTGELFF; v_call: TRBV15; j_call: TRBJ2-2
cdr3_aa: CASSPDWMSTEAFF; v_call: TRBV14; j_call: TRBJ1-1
cdr3_aa: CASSLASGTNNEQFF; v_call: TRBV27; j_call: TRBJ2-1
cdr3_aa: CASSVEGKLDSPLHF; v_call: TRBV9; j_call: TRBJ1-6
cdr3_aa: CASSRTGTGELFF; v_call: TRBV9; j_call: TRBJ2-2
cdr3_aa: CATGMAGGELFF; v_call: TRBV10-3; j_call: TRBJ2-2
cdr3_aa: CASSLVASSYEQYF; v_call: TRBV5-6; j_call: TRBJ2-7
cdr3_aa: CASSSGRGLFF; v_call: TRBV7-9; j_call: TRBJ1-4
cdr3_aa: CASSQTGDIDSPLHF; v_call: TRBV4-1; j_call: TRBJ1-6
cdr3_aa: CASSLKNRPGELFF; v_call: TRBV5-1; j_call: TRBJ2-2
cdr3_aa: CAWSEGPGLQETQYF; v_call: TRBV30; j_call: TRBJ2-5
cdr3_aa: CASSPGTAYGYTF; v_call: TRBV11-1; j_call: TRBJ1-2
cdr3_aa: CASSLDTGNRVGGANVLTF; v_call: TRBV5-1; j_call: TRBJ2-6
cdr3_aa: CASSISPNEQFF; v_call: TRBV13; j_call: TRBJ2-1
cdr3_aa: CASSLRRPSYGYTF; v_call: TRBV7-9; j_call: TRBJ1-2
cdr3_aa: CASLRRENTEAFF; v_call: TRBV2; j_call: TRBJ1-1
cdr3_aa: CASRRTRTADNEQFF; v_call: TRBV7-9; j_call: TRBJ2-1
cdr3_aa: CASSHTWGYSNQPQHF; v_call: TRBV6-4; j_call: TRBJ1-5
cdr3_aa: CASSVARRETQYF; v_call: TRBV6-5; j_call: TRBJ2-5
cdr3_aa: CASSQTLQGVDQYF; v_call: TRBV14; j_call: TRBJ2-5
cdr3_aa: CASSPTPLRPLHF; v_call: TRBV6-5; j_call: TRBJ1-6
cdr3_aa: CASSDREDTGELFF; v_call: TRBV9; j_call: TRBJ2-2
cdr3_aa: CSAPRRGEAFF; v_call: TRBV20-1; j_call: TRBJ2-1
cdr3_aa: CASSPTDNYGYTF; v_call: TRBV5-1; j_call: TRBJ1-2
cdr3_aa: CASTRTGSYEQYF; v_call: TRBV7-9; j_call: TRBJ2-7
cdr3_aa: CASSLAGQRGGQGTQYF; v_call: TRBV7-2; j_call: TRBJ2-3
cdr3_aa: CARPGGPMNTEAFF; v_call: TRBV4-1; j_call: TRBJ1-1